Sequencing of this T cell receptor (beta chain) was carried out in a study of beta chain features in type 1 diabetes. Study-wide background: Researchers looked at approximately 110,000,000 sorted cells across all samples.

CDR3 size: 15 residues. Looked up from germline, CDR1 is SGHAT and CDR2 is FQNNGV. V gave up 1 base and J gave up 1 base; unmatched junction bases: 1. Of the isolated RNA, all was reverse transcribed, and so the sequenced material was expressed TCRB transcripts. Sequencing used immunoSEQ multiplex PCR; TCRdb keeps in-frame clones, though not all of them. This table has approximately 250,000 clones, over 8.5% appearing once. Notes on this clone: This same CDR3 is encoded by further DNA sequences in the sample.

The source of this sequence is a woman aged 18-29 years in good health. The chain employs TRBV11-2 and TRBJ1-5; 7 bases agree with TRBD1. The sequencing input was naive CD4+ T cells from blood. As DNA, the CDR3 is TGTGCCAGCAGCTTAGGACAGGGAAGCAATCAGCCCCAGCATTTT. It codes for CASSLGQGSNQPQHF.